The TCR beta chain under discussion was sequenced for a study of blood T cell repertoires in COVID-19. Overall study context: Acute and convalescent COVID-19 samples came from the United States, Italy and Spain. In each case, the material was cDNA or gDNA derived from T cells, B-cell-depleted T cells, or PBMCs.

V was shortened by 4 bases and J by 5 bases, with 9 bases between the two germline ends. This CDR3 spans 12 amino acids. In germline, CDR1 is WNHNN, CDR2 SYGVQD (reference sequence). Methods used by the authors: Quantification of nucleated cells was approximated via reference gene primer amplification. Generated by immunoSEQ multiplex PCR, the TCRdb table keeps only in-frame clones and is missing some. V and J calls and clone size are copied from that table; D and trimming were computed from the DNA. The sample lists about 360,000 clones; 65% to 90% were seen once. The chain has TRBV10-1 and TRBJ2-7; the D is unclear. Sequenced input: peripheral blood. The origin of this receptor is an older woman with COVID-19, enrolled during active disease. CDR3 protein: CASSASSDEQYF. CDR3 nucleotides: TGCGCCAGCAGTGCTAGTTCGGACGAGCAGTACTTC.